This T cell receptor (beta chain) emerged from a study of cytomegalovirus exposure and HLA in healthy donors. Study context: Tens of millions of unique TCRs from HLA-typed donors were held in an early release of data. Study-level results: Overall, under 200 TCR beta chains were annotated as cytomegalovirus-associated. Most of the CMV-associated TCR beta chains (in a later analysis) appeared to be HLA-restricted.

Of note for this clone: Its antigen is as yet unknown.

The primer mix had 60 Vbeta and 13 Jbeta primers. This table comes from immunoSEQ multiplex PCR, and its TCRdb copy is limited to in-frame clones, with some not included. The sample carries some 200,000 clones, roughly 84% recorded once. The CDR3 sequence is 16 residues long. Trimming cost V 3 bases and J 0 bases; bases outside gene matches: 8. Germline CDR1 ENHRY, CDR2 SYGVKD. Donors were nominally healthy when sampled, though unrecorded immune exposures were likely. The genes are TRBV10-3 and TRBJ2-7; 7 bases agree with TRBD1. Input material: PBMCs. The receptor was derived from a girl in the first two years of life in good health and CMV-seronegative. The CDR3 sequence: CAISDPGDRASYEQYF. The CDR3 DNA reads as TGTGCCATCAGTGACCCAGGGGACAGAGCCTCCTACGAGCAGTACTTC.